Below, 30 T cell receptor beta chains from the same sample are listed, as sequenced in a study of blood T cell repertoires in COVID-19. Some clones are missing from TCRdb's copy, which holds only in-frame ones; the method was immunoSEQ multiplex PCR. The sample carries 270,000 or so clones, around 84% recorded once. Sequenced input: peripheral blood. These TCRs come from a human donor with COVID-19, enrolled during active disease. The donor label of this sample is uncertain.

V usage is TRBV4-1 and J usage is TRBJ1-6; D gene uncertain. CDR1 is MGHRA and CDR2 is YSYEKL in the germline V gene. V was clipped by 0 bases and J by 0 bases, with 9 bases between them. The CDR3 contains 17 residues. The CDR3 sequence is CASSQDQRSSYNSPLHF. For the CDR3, the DNA is TGCGCCAGCAGCCAAGATCAAAGGAGCTCCTATAATTCACCCCTCCACTTT.

The chain combines TRBV19 with TRBJ2-2; TRBD1 matches at 9 bases. With V trimmed by 4 bases and J by 6 bases, 6 bases remained unmatched. The germline V gene has CDR1 LNHDA and CDR2 SQIVND (reference sequence). This CDR3 comprises 15 residues. This chain's CDR3 is CASSTDRGIAGELFF. The CDR3 DNA is TGTGCCAGTAGTACGGACAGGGGTATAGCCGGGGAGCTGTTTTTT.

As regards this clone: Compared with germline, one end of the junction differs, possibly owing to a read error. This chain connects TRBV7-7 to TRBJ2-2; 7 nucleotides align to TRBD2. CDR3 length equals 15 residues. CDR1 SSHAT and CDR2 FNYEAQ come from the germline V gene (reference sequence). DNA of the CDR3: TGTGCTAGCAGCTTAGCCTCCGCGGGGGCCGGGGAGCTGTTTTTT. Protein: CASSLASAGAGELFF.

The chain combines TRBV6-5 with TRBJ2-1, with 11 bases identical to TRBD2. The CDR3 runs to 16 residues. The V segment lost 0 bases and the J segment 2 bases; nucleotides outside the gene matches: 0. Germline V lookup: CDR1 MNHEY, CDR2 SVGAGI. The CDR3 loop is CASSYSLAGAYNEQFF. DNA for the CDR3: TGTGCCAGCAGTTACTCACTAGCGGGAGCCTACAATGAGCAGTTCTTC.

This chain connects TRBV19 to TRBJ1-5, with TRBD1 matching 7 bases. Germline CDR1 and CDR2: LNHDA and SQIVND (reference sequence). The CDR3 totals 16 residues. The ends lost 5 bases at V and 3 bases at J; junction bases unmatched: 10. DNA of the CDR3: TGTGCCAGTAGTCCACCGACAGGGATCGCCAATCAGCCCCAGCATTTT. Protein sequence: CASSPPTGIANQPQHF.

The chain joins TRBV5-6 to TRBJ2-3; TRBD2 matches 10 bases. CDR1 is SGHDT and CDR2 is YYEEEE in the germline V gene. The V and J ends lost 4 bases and 6 bases, in that order; junction bases with no gene match: 8. The CDR3 has 15 amino acids. CDR3 nucleotide sequence: TGTGCCAGCAGCCCTCCGGGACTAGCGCGGGATACGCAGTATTTT. As protein: CASSPPGLARDTQYF.

CDR3 sequence: CASSSLRGYTGELFF. CDR3 sequence (DNA): TGTGCCAGCAGCTCACTGCGCGGGTACACCGGGGAGCTGTTTTTT. The V gene is TRBV7-2, the J gene TRBJ2-2; weak D call: TRBD2 (5 bases). The V gene's germline CDR1 is SGHTA and CDR2 FQGNSA. This CDR3 spans 15 amino acids. Trimming pared 4 bases from V and 3 bases from J, leaving 12 bases between.

In this sample, this clone turned up once. The chain has TRBV9 and TRBJ2-3; 7 nucleotides agree with TRBD2. This CDR3 has 14 residues. V lost 0 bases to trimming and J lost 4 bases; unmatched junction nucleotides: 2. Germline values: CDR1 SGDLS, CDR2 YYNGEE. The DNA for the CDR3 is TGTGCCAGCAGCGTAGCAGGGAGGGCAGATACGCAGTATTTT. Protein product: CASSVAGRADTQYF.

The chain links TRBV5-1 to TRBJ2-1; 9 bases fit TRBD1. Germline V gene data show CDR1 as SGHRS and CDR2 as YFSETQ. J gave up 7 bases and V 4 bases, and 12 bases lay outside the gene matches. The CDR3 extends over 16 amino acids. The CDR3 reads CASSPQTGGVWNEQFF. CDR3 DNA: TGCGCCAGCAGCCCCCAAACAGGGGGCGTTTGGAATGAGCAGTTCTTC.

Of note for this clone: This sample includes further DNA sequences coding for the same CDR3. CDR3 coding DNA: TGTGCCAGCAGTCCGGACAGGGACTATGGCTACACCTTC. Translating gives CASSPDRDYGYTF. V is TRBV28 and J is TRBJ1-2, with 8 bases identical to TRBD1. Germline trimming cut 5 bases from V and 3 bases from J; bases unmatched to any gene: 2. Germline values: CDR1 MDHEN, CDR2 SYDVKM. This CDR3 has 13 residues.

The gene calls are TRBV11-3 and TRBJ1-1, with D unresolved. CDR1 is SGHNT, CDR2 YENEEA, per germline. V was clipped by 4 bases and J by 1 base, with 7 bases between them. This CDR3 spans 13 amino acids. The CDR3 here is CASSSLRNTEAFF. The CDR3 bases are TGTGCCAGCAGCTCACTGCGGAACACTGAAGCTTTCTTT.

The J gene is TRBJ1-2, the V gene TRBV9; 8 bases are a match to TRBD1. The germline V gene has CDR1 SGDLS and CDR2 YYNGEE. Germline trimming cut 2 bases from V and 3 bases from J; bases unmatched to any gene: 6. CDR3 length: 15 residues. This CDR3 is CASSVQSGGHYGYTF. DNA of the CDR3: TGTGCCAGCAGCGTGCAATCAGGGGGCCACTATGGCTACACCTTC. Based on the CDR3 plus reference TRBV9 and TRBJ1-2, the full variable domain is DSGVTQTPKHLITATGQRVTLRCSPRSGDLSVYWYQQSLDQGLQFLIQYYNGEERAKGNILERFSAQQFPDLHSELNLSSLELGDSALYFCASSVQSGGHYGYTFGSGTRLTVV.

V usage is TRBV19 and J usage is TRBJ2-3; 7 bases line up with TRBD1. Germline CDR1 and CDR2: LNHDA and SQIVND (reference sequence). V gave up 0 bases and J gave up 4 bases; unmatched junction bases: 13. The CDR3 has 18 residues. Here the CDR3 reads CASSIDKTGTALADTQYF. The CDR3 nucleotides read TGTGCCAGTAGTATAGATAAGACCGGGACAGCCTTAGCAGATACGCAGTATTTT.

The chain carries TRBV9 and TRBJ1-3; 10 nucleotides match TRBD1. CDR3 size: 16 residues. Germline values: CDR1 SGDLS, CDR2 YYNGEE. V lost 0 bases and J lost 1; bases outside the gene matches: 1. Here the CDR3 DNA reads TGTGCCAGCAGCGTAGGGACAGGGGGATCTGGAAACACCATATATTTT. The encoded protein is CASSVGTGGSGNTIYF.

This clone was seen a handful of times. CDR3 coding DNA: TGTGCCAGCACGGCGGGAGAGGGGGGCACAGATACGCAGTATTTT. Encoded protein: CASTAGEGGTDTQYF. The gene calls are TRBV28 and TRBJ2-3, with D possibly TRBD2 on 7 matching bases. The ends were cut back, 7 bases at V and 1 base at J, with 15 bases in the middle. Per the germline V gene, CDR1 is MDHEN and CDR2 is SYDVKM. The CDR3 has 15 amino acids.

The chain carries TRBV5-1 and TRBJ2-5; 7 positions agree with TRBD2. Unmatched junction bases numbered 4, after V lost 3 bases and J lost 2 bases. The CDR3 contains 14 residues. The germline V gene encodes CDR1 SGHRS and CDR2 YFSETQ. The CDR3 here is CASSSIAGQETQYF. The CDR3 DNA reads as TGCGCCAGCAGCTCTATAGCGGGTCAAGAGACCCAGTACTTC.

The chain employs TRBV27 and TRBJ1-2; possible D gene TRBD1, 6 bases. V was trimmed by 6 bases and J by 2 bases, leaving 16 bases between them. Germline V CDR1 and CDR2: MNHEY, SMNVEV (reference sequence). CDR3 length equals 15 residues. CDR3 DNA sequence: TGTGCCAGCAGCTTTAGGTCAGGGGAGAACTATGGCTACACCTTC. Protein sequence: CASSFRSGENYGYTF.

The rearrangement uses TRBV7-3 and TRBJ2-7; TRBD1 agrees at 9 bases. This CDR3 spans 15 amino acids. V trimming: 5 bases; J trimming: 5 bases; junction bases outside the gene matches: 10. Germline lookup yields CDR1 SGHTA and CDR2 FQGTGA. In DNA, the CDR3 is TGTGCCAGCAGCCAAGGGACAGGGATTTTACACGAGCAGTACTTC. Amino acid sequence: CASSQGTGILHEQYF.

The chain links TRBV5-1 to TRBJ2-3; 7 bases fit TRBD1. The CDR3 has 15 amino acids. From germline, CDR1 is SGHRS and CDR2 YFSETQ. Trimming cost V 3 bases and J 0 bases; bases outside gene matches: 4. The CDR3 DNA reads TGCGCCAGCAGCTCGGACAGGAGAAGCACAGATACGCAGTATTTT. Translating it yields CASSSDRRSTDTQYF.

The chain joins TRBV7-2 to TRBJ2-1; 9 nucleotides match TRBD2. The CDR3 is 17 residues long. The V gene's germline CDR1 is SGHTA and CDR2 FQGNSA. V shed 5 bases and J 2 bases; nucleotides not matched to a gene: 10. This CDR3 is CASSPYSGSGTYNEQFF. CDR3 sequence (DNA): TGTGCCAGCAGCCCCTATAGCGGGAGTGGGACCTACAATGAGCAGTTCTTC.

The J gene is TRBJ1-5, the V gene TRBV10-3; 8 bases are a match to TRBD1. Trimming removed 4 bases from V and 7 bases from J; junction bases left unmatched: 3. CDR1 ENHRY and CDR2 SYGVKD come from the germline V gene. The CDR3 is 13 residues long. This CDR3 is CAISAGGEQPQHF. CDR3 nucleotide sequence: TGTGCCATCAGTGCAGGGGGCGAACAGCCCCAGCATTTT.

The chain carries TRBV11-2 and TRBJ2-7; no clear D gene. V was shortened by 1 base and J by 0 bases, with 13 bases between the two germline ends. CDR1 is SGHAT and CDR2 is FQNNGV in the germline V gene. The CDR3 has 16 amino acids. CDR3 bases: TGTGCCAGCAGCTTAGGGAGTGTCAGCCTCTCCTACGAGCAGTACTTC. This encodes CASSLGSVSLSYEQYF.

This clone was observed a single time. V usage is TRBV27 and J usage is TRBJ2-7; 7 positions agree with TRBD2. V was clipped by 1 base and J by 2 bases; unmatched bases: 5. Germline CDR1 MNHEY, CDR2 SMNVEV (reference sequence). The CDR3 spans 15 residues. The DNA of the CDR3 is TGTGCCAGCAGTTTATATGTGGGAGGGGCCTACGAGCAGTACTTC. Amino acids: CASSLYVGGAYEQYF.

The chain combines TRBV5-1 with TRBJ1-4; 7 bases agree with TRBD1. Trimming took 4 bases from V and 7 from J; bases not matched to a gene: 13. The germline V gene encodes CDR1 SGHRS and CDR2 YFSETQ. This CDR3 is 16 amino acids long. CDR3 coding DNA: TGCGCCAGCAGCGAGGGGGCAGAGGGGTACGTTGAAAAACTGTTTTTT. It translates to CASSEGAEGYVEKLFF.

This chain links TRBV5-5 with TRBJ2-6; unclear D gene. Germline CDR1 reads SGHKS; CDR2 reads YYEKEE (reference sequence). Trimming removed 0 bases from V and 0 bases from J, with 7 bases in between. The CDR3 runs 16 residues. The chain's CDR3 is CASSLVPFSGANVLTF. CDR3 coding DNA: TGTGCCAGCAGCTTGGTCCCATTCTCTGGGGCCAACGTCCTGACTTTC.

This clone came up once. The rearrangement links TRBV7-2 to TRBJ2-1, with 7 bases fitting TRBD2. This CDR3 has 15 residues. CDR1 is SGHTA and CDR2 is FQGNSA in the germline V gene. J lost 7 bases, V lost 2 bases, and 8 bases had no gene match. CDR3 sequence (DNA): TGTGCCAGCAGCTTATGGCGGGAGCCTGCAAATGAGCAGTTCTTC. Translation: CASSLWREPANEQFF.

This sequence joins TRBV18 and TRBJ1-5, with D possibly being TRBD1 (5 bases). Trimming shortened V by 3 bases and J by 3 bases, and 15 bases separated the two germline ends. This CDR3 comprises 16 residues. The germline gives CDR1 KGHSH, CDR2 LQKENI. CDR3 amino acids: CASSPQGMGTNQPQHF. As DNA, the CDR3 is TGTGCCAGCTCACCCCAGGGAATGGGAACCAATCAGCCCCAGCATTTT.

V is TRBV7-3 and J is TRBJ1-3; possible D gene TRBD1, 6 bases. From germline, CDR1 is SGHTA and CDR2 FQGTGA. The V end was cut by 5 bases, the J end by 3 bases, with 14 bases between. This CDR3 is built from 15 residues. In DNA form, the CDR3 reads TGTGCCAGCAGCACCACCGGGACATTTGGAAACACCATATATTTT. Residues: CASSTTGTFGNTIYF.

The chain employs TRBV5-4 and TRBJ2-2; 9 nucleotides line up with TRBD2. V lost 2 bases and J lost 5; bases outside the gene matches: 7. The CDR3 is 16 residues long. Per germline, CDR1 SGHNT and CDR2 YYREEE (reference sequence). CDR3 sequence (DNA): TGTGCCAGCAGCTTACCGGGACTAGCAGGAACCGGGGAGCTGTTTTTT. Translating gives CASSLPGLAGTGELFF.

The V call is TRBV14, the J call TRBJ2-3, with TRBD2 matching 10 bases. CDR1 and CDR2 (germline): SGHDN, FVKESK. J was trimmed by 3 bases and V by 0 bases; bases with no gene match: 9. The CDR3 totals 18 residues. In nucleotides, the CDR3 is TGTGCCAGCAGCCAAGAAAGGCGGGCTAGCGGGAGAACAGATACGCAGTATTTT. It yields the protein CASSQERRASGRTDTQYF.